A selection of T cell receptor beta chains follows, all from one sample in a study of blood T cell repertoires in COVID-19. Profiled with immunoSEQ multiplex PCR; TCRdb holds only in-frame clones, not every one. The sample has roughly 220,000 clones, 80% to 90% seen once. Sequenced sample: PBMCs or T cells enriched from blood (not recorded which). These receptors all come from a woman aged 18-29 years in a cohort exposed to, infected with or recovered from COVID-19 (not recorded which). The CDR3 runs from the conserved cysteine through the conserved F or W. The D gene is left open where the match is weak. Clone size is given for some rows only: seen once, a few or many times, or a class if the clone is expanded.

d_gene: NA
v_gene: TRBV28
abundance: NA
j_gene: TRBJ2-7
CDR3aa: CASSSLVGAREQYF
CDR3nt: TGTGCCAGCAGTTCACTGGTAGGGGCGCGGGAGCAGTACTTC

d_gene: TRBD1
v_gene: TRBV25-1
abundance: NA
j_gene: TRBJ1-4
CDR3aa: CASSDGTGFLNEKLFF
CDR3nt: TGTGCCAGCAGTGACGGGACAGGGTTCCTTAATGAAAAACTGTTTTTT

d_gene: TRBD1
v_gene: TRBV27
abundance: once
j_gene: TRBJ2-3
CDR3aa: CASSLSPYRGPQVTDTQYF
CDR3nt: TGTGCCAGCAGTTTATCCCCCTACAGGGGGCCCCAGGTTACGGATACGCAGTATTTT

d_gene: NA
v_gene: TRBV4-1
abundance: NA
j_gene: TRBJ1-5
CDR3aa: CASSQDLDQPQHF
CDR3nt: TGCGCCAGCAGCCAAGATCTAGATCAGCCCCAGCATTTT

d_gene: TRBD1
v_gene: TRBV9
abundance: NA
j_gene: TRBJ1-2
CDR3aa: CASSARTGAGGYTF
CDR3nt: TGTGCCAGCAGCGCCCGGACAGGGGCTGGCGGCTACACCTTC

d_gene: NA
v_gene: TRBV5-5
abundance: NA
j_gene: TRBJ1-1
CDR3aa: CASSLGHMNTEAFF
CDR3nt: TGTGCCAGCAGCTTGGGACATATGAACACTGAAGCTTTCTTT

d_gene: NA
v_gene: TRBV9
abundance: NA
j_gene: TRBJ2-2
CDR3aa: CASSVNPQGTTGELFF
CDR3nt: TGTGCCAGCAGCGTAAACCCCCAGGGTACCACCGGGGAGCTGTTTTTT

d_gene: NA
v_gene: TRBV19
abundance: NA
j_gene: TRBJ1-5
CDR3aa: CASRITGNQPQHF
CDR3nt: TGTGCCAGTAGGATAACAGGGAATCAGCCCCAGCATTTT

d_gene: NA
v_gene: TRBV3-1/TRBV3-2
abundance: NA
j_gene: TRBJ1-2
CDR3aa: CASSARDTGRDGYTF
CDR3nt: TGTGCCAGCAGCGCCCGGGACACCGGACGGGATGGCTACACCTTC

d_gene: NA
v_gene: TRBV18
abundance: NA
j_gene: TRBJ2-2
CDR3aa: CASSPAANTGELFF
CDR3nt: TGTGCCAGCTCACCAGCAGCGAACACCGGGGAGCTGTTTTTT

d_gene: TRBD1
v_gene: TRBV5-4
abundance: NA
j_gene: TRBJ2-7
CDR3aa: CASSLARGKSEQYF
CDR3nt: TGTGCCAGCAGCTTGGCCAGGGGGAAGAGCGAGCAGTACTTC

d_gene: TRBD2
v_gene: TRBV24-1
abundance: NA
j_gene: TRBJ2-1
CDR3aa: CATSDSPDSGRASRYNEQFF
CDR3nt: TGTGCCACCAGTGATTCTCCCGATAGCGGGAGGGCCTCCAGATACAATGAGCAGTTCTTC

d_gene: NA
v_gene: TRBV19
abundance: NA
j_gene: TRBJ2-5
CDR3aa: CASRASHRDTGGETQYF
CDR3nt: TGTGCCAGTAGGGCCAGCCACCGGGACACGGGGGGAGAGACCCAGTACTTC

d_gene: TRBD2
v_gene: TRBV4-1
abundance: NA
j_gene: TRBJ2-1
CDR3aa: CASSQDLLVSAGGPYNEQFF
CDR3nt: TGCGCCAGCAGCCAAGACCTCCTCGTTTCAGCGGGAGGGCCCTACAATGAGCAGTTCTTC

d_gene: NA
v_gene: TRBV4-1
abundance: few
j_gene: TRBJ1-5
CDR3aa: CASSPGGGNQPQHF
CDR3nt: TGCGCCAGCAGCCCCGGTGGAGGGAATCAGCCCCAGCATTTT

d_gene: NA
v_gene: TRBV5-1
abundance: NA
j_gene: TRBJ2-7
CDR3aa: CASSRAGGSYEQYF
CDR3nt: TGCGCCAGCAGCCGGGCAGGGGGGTCCTACGAGCAGTACTTC

d_gene: TRBD1
v_gene: TRBV6-5
abundance: NA
j_gene: TRBJ1-1
CDR3aa: CASSPDRKRLSEAFF
CDR3nt: TGTGCCAGCAGTCCGGACAGGAAGAGGTTGTCTGAAGCTTTCTTT

d_gene: TRBD1
v_gene: TRBV18
abundance: NA
j_gene: TRBJ2-7
CDR3aa: CASSPRDSTYEQYF
CDR3nt: TGTGCCAGCTCACCCAGGGACAGCACCTACGAGCAGTACTTC

d_gene: TRBD2
v_gene: TRBV29-1
abundance: once
j_gene: TRBJ2-3
CDR3aa: CSVTRTSGSTDTQYF
CDR3nt: TGCAGCGTCACGAGGACTAGCGGGAGCACAGATACGCAGTATTTT

d_gene: NA
v_gene: TRBV6-5
abundance: NA
j_gene: TRBJ2-7
CDR3aa: CASWAGAYSYEQYF
CDR3nt: TGTGCCAGCTGGGCAGGGGCCTACTCCTACGAGCAGTACTTC

d_gene: NA
v_gene: TRBV25-1
abundance: NA
j_gene: TRBJ1-2
CDR3aa: CASSESPIFYGYTF
CDR3nt: TGTGCCAGCAGTGAATCTCCTATCTTCTATGGCTACACCTTC

d_gene: NA
v_gene: TRBV7-2
abundance: NA
j_gene: TRBJ2-5
CDR3aa: CASSSESGRGWETQYF
CDR3nt: TGTGCCAGCAGCTCAGAGAGCGGTAGGGGGTGGGAGACCCAGTACTTC

d_gene: TRBD1
v_gene: TRBV12-3/TRBV12-4
abundance: NA
j_gene: TRBJ1-2
CDR3aa: CASSPGTGFGYTF
CDR3nt: TGTGCCAGCAGCCCCGGGACAGGGTTTGGCTACACCTTC

d_gene: NA
v_gene: TRBV7-7
abundance: NA
j_gene: TRBJ2-6
CDR3aa: CASSSTGFSGANVLTF
CDR3nt: TGTGCCAGCAGCTCCACAGGGTTCTCTGGGGCCAACGTCCTGACTTTC

d_gene: NA
v_gene: TRBV2
abundance: NA
j_gene: TRBJ1-1
CDR3aa: CATILEGNTEAFF
CDR3nt: TGTGCCACTATTCTGGAGGGGAACACTGAAGCTTTCTTT

d_gene: TRBD1
v_gene: TRBV7-3
abundance: NA
j_gene: TRBJ1-1
CDR3aa: CASSQGEDTEAFF
CDR3nt: TGTGCCAGCAGCCAGGGGGAGGACACTGAAGCTTTCTTT

d_gene: NA
v_gene: TRBV30
abundance: NA
j_gene: TRBJ2-7
CDR3aa: CAWSVSGYEQYF
CDR3nt: TGTGCCTGGAGTGTGAGCGGGTACGAGCAGTACTTC

d_gene: TRBD2
v_gene: TRBV30
abundance: NA
j_gene: TRBJ2-1
CDR3aa: CAWTQPITSGLGDEQFF
CDR3nt: TGTGCCTGGACGCAGCCAATAACTAGCGGCTTAGGGGATGAGCAGTTCTTC

d_gene: NA
v_gene: TRBV7-9
abundance: NA
j_gene: TRBJ1-2
CDR3aa: CASSLAVREGGYTF
CDR3nt: TGTGCCAGCAGCTTAGCTGTGAGGGAAGGTGGCTACACCTTC

d_gene: NA
v_gene: TRBV18
abundance: NA
j_gene: TRBJ1-1
CDR3aa: CASSRQGTSLEAFF
CDR3nt: TGTGCCAGCTCACGTCAAGGGACAAGCCTTGAAGCTTTCTTT

d_gene: TRBD2
v_gene: TRBV3-1/TRBV3-2
abundance: NA
j_gene: TRBJ2-5
CDR3aa: CASSQDKGLAGLKETQYF
CDR3nt: TGTGCCAGCAGCCAAGATAAGGGACTAGCGGGGTTGAAGGAGACCCAGTACTTC

d_gene: NA
v_gene: TRBV18
abundance: once
j_gene: TRBJ2-3
CDR3aa: CASSPYSTDTQYF
CDR3nt: TGTGCCAGCTCACCATATTCCACAGATACGCAGTATTTT

d_gene: TRBD1
v_gene: TRBV11-1
abundance: NA
j_gene: TRBJ2-7
CDR3aa: CASSNRGSVGEQYF
CDR3nt: TGTGCCAGCAGTAACAGGGGCTCCGTGGGCGAGCAGTACTTC

d_gene: TRBD1
v_gene: TRBV18
abundance: NA
j_gene: TRBJ2-7
CDR3aa: CASLPRQGFHEQYF
CDR3nt: TGTGCCAGCCTCCCACGACAGGGTTTCCACGAGCAGTACTTC

d_gene: TRBD2
v_gene: TRBV6-6
abundance: NA
j_gene: TRBJ2-1
CDR3aa: CASSYGTSGSIDEQFF
CDR3nt: TGTGCCAGCAGTTACGGGACTAGCGGGAGTATCGATGAGCAGTTCTTC

d_gene: NA
v_gene: TRBV5-4
abundance: NA
j_gene: TRBJ1-4
CDR3aa: CASSRDSSNEKLFF
CDR3nt: TGTGCCAGCAGCCGAGACTCATCTAATGAAAAACTGTTTTTT

d_gene: TRBD2
v_gene: TRBV3-1/TRBV3-2
abundance: once
j_gene: TRBJ2-1
CDR3aa: CASSKGLAGGAYNEQFF
CDR3nt: TGTGCCAGCAGCAAGGGACTAGCGGGAGGCGCCTACAATGAGCAGTTCTTC

d_gene: NA
v_gene: TRBV6-5
abundance: NA
j_gene: TRBJ1-3
CDR3aa: CASRSGSSSGNTIYF
CDR3nt: TGTGCCAGCAGGTCAGGGTCGAGCTCTGGAAACACCATATATTTT

d_gene: TRBD2
v_gene: TRBV27
abundance: NA
j_gene: TRBJ2-5
CDR3aa: CASSEGTSGRETQYF
CDR3nt: TGTGCCAGCAGTGAAGGGACTAGCGGGAGAGAGACCCAGTACTTC

d_gene: NA
v_gene: TRBV10-3
abundance: once
j_gene: TRBJ1-1
CDR3aa: CAISEPSGRNTEAFF
CDR3nt: TGTGCCATCAGTGAGCCGTCGGGAAGGAACACTGAAGCTTTCTTT

d_gene: TRBD2
v_gene: TRBV28
abundance: few
j_gene: TRBJ2-1
CDR3aa: CASSLLAGASYNEQFF
CDR3nt: TGTGCCAGCAGTTTGTTAGCGGGGGCATCCTACAATGAGCAGTTCTTC

d_gene: TRBD1
v_gene: TRBV12-3/TRBV12-4
abundance: NA
j_gene: TRBJ1-2
CDR3aa: CASRTQGSLGYTF
CDR3nt: TGTGCCAGCAGGACACAGGGGTCTCTCGGCTACACCTTC

d_gene: TRBD1
v_gene: TRBV11-2
abundance: NA
j_gene: TRBJ2-1
CDR3aa: CASSLDGQGFNEQFF
CDR3nt: TGTGCCAGCAGCTTAGATGGACAGGGCTTCAATGAGCAGTTCTTC